The 5 T cell receptor beta chains presented below share a single source sample, sequenced in a study of T cell changes during pregnancy in multiple sclerosis. The assay was immunoSEQ multiplex PCR, and TCRdb's table has in-frame clones only and misses some. The table shows approximately 12,000 clones, with about nine tenths occurring only once. The source material was CD8+ T cells from peripheral blood mononuclear cells, sampled after pregnancy. The receptors shown here come from a female donor in good health, enrolled as a control in a pregnancy study.

This chain uses TRBV4-1 with TRBJ2-7; no reliable D call. Trimming took 1 base from V and 4 from J, leaving 17 bases between them. The CDR3 consists of 16 residues. Germline CDR1 is MGHRA and CDR2 is YSYEKL. CDR3 amino acids: CASSQGVATKVYEQYF. Written as DNA, the CDR3 is TGCGCCAGCAGCCAAGGGGTCGCGACAAAGGTTTACGAGCAGTACTTC.

The J gene is TRBJ1-1, the V gene TRBV19; 8 positions match TRBD1. V lost 3 bases, J lost 6 bases, and 6 bases stayed unmatched. Germline-derived CDR1 and CDR2 are LNHDA and SQIVND (reference sequence). The CDR3 has 14 amino acids. Here the CDR3 reads CASSMDRAGAEAFF. In DNA form, the CDR3 reads TGTGCCAGTAGTATGGACAGGGCTGGGGCTGAAGCTTTCTTT.

The J gene is TRBJ1-2, the V gene TRBV28; D uncertain. This CDR3 comprises 13 residues. CDR1 and CDR2 from the germline V gene are MDHEN and SYDVKM. Trimming removed 4 bases from V and 2 bases from J, with 8 bases in between. CDR3 DNA: TGTGCCAGCAGTTCTTCTCCCAACTATGGCTACACCTTC. Protein product: CASSSSPNYGYTF.

Only a few counts were recorded for this clone. Other DNA sequences in the same sample also yield this CDR3. The V gene is TRBV5-6, the J gene TRBJ1-1; a possible D gene is TRBD1 (5 bases). CDR1 and CDR2 (germline): SGHDT, YYEEEE. The V and J ends lost 4 bases and 5 bases respectively, with 9 bases between them. This CDR3 has 12 amino acids. The CDR3 DNA follows: TGTGCCAGCAGCCTTAGGGGAACTGAAGCTTTCTTT. Translated: CASSLRGTEAFF.

CDR3 nucleotides: TGTGCCAGCGGATATGGGGGGGATCAGCCCCAGCATTTT. Translated, it gives CASGYGGDQPQHF. The V gene is TRBV6-4, the J gene TRBJ1-5; TRBD1 is a possible D gene (5 bases). V lost 8 bases and J 5 bases, leaving 13 bases between the germline ends. The length of the CDR3 is 13 residues. Per the germline V gene, CDR1 is MRHNA and CDR2 is SNTAGT.